This is a list of T cell receptor beta chains from one sample in a study of regulatory T cells in long-lasting Graves disease. MiXCR was run by TCRdb on the multiplex PCR reads, yielding one entry per CDR3 protein. The profile shows around 420,000 distinct CDR3 sequences, roughly 16% of them singletons. This sample comprised peripheral blood mononuclear cells (PBMCs), obtained at new diagnosis, from a patient treated with antithyroid drugs. These receptors originate from a female donor with Graves disease. Each CDR3 is given with its conserved first and last residue. A D gene is named only where the DNA matches it firmly. Size tells how often a clone was seen (once, few, many) or the class of an expanded clone, and some rows leave it out.

NA	TRBJ2-3	NA	TRBV9	CASSREGGASTDTQYF	TGTGCCAGCAGCCGCGAGGGGGGGGCGAGCACAGATACGCAGTATTTT
NA	TRBJ1-4	NA	TRBV5-1	CASSLGAINEKLFF	TGCGCCAGCAGCTTGGGGGCAATCAATGAAAAACTGTTTTTT
NA	TRBJ2-7	many	TRBV20-1	CSANRAYEQYF	TGCAGTGCTAACAGGGCCTACGAGCAGTACTTC
NA	TRBJ1-5	many	TRBV12-5	CASGTPGAEVRPQHF	TGTGCTAGTGGTACCCCCGGCGCCGAGGTACGGCCCCAGCATTTT
TRBD2	TRBJ2-1	NA	TRBV11-1	CASSLTLAGVNEQFF	TGTGCCAGCAGCTTAACATTAGCGGGAGTCAATGAGCAGTTCTTC
NA	TRBJ2-7	many	TRBV5-1	CASSLAGELDEQYF	TGCGCCAGCAGCTTGGCGGGAGAACTGGACGAGCAGTACTTC
TRBD2	TRBJ2-3	few	TRBV19	CASSETSGTTQYF	TGTGCCAGTAGTGAGACTAGCGGGACAACGCAGTATTTT
NA	TRBJ2-7	NA	TRBV4-2	CASSQEDTSYEQYF	TGTGCCAGCAGCCAAGAGGACACCTCCTACGAGCAGTACTTC
NA	TRBJ1-5	many	TRBV27	CASSSTDQPQHF	TGTGCCAGCAGTTCGACGGATCAGCCCCAGCATTTT
TRBD2	TRBJ2-1	many	TRBV10-3	CAISDIQLAGNEQFF	TGTGCCATCAGTGATATCCAACTAGCGGGCAATGAGCAGTTCTTC
NA	TRBJ1-2	many	TRBV12-3/TRBV12-4	CASSVGDNGYTF	TGTGCCAGCAGTGTAGGGGACAACGGCTACACCTTC
TRBD2	TRBJ2-7	many	TRBV6-1	CASSRTSVASSYEQYF	TGTGCCAGCAGTAGGACTAGTGTAGCGAGCTCCTACGAGCAGTACTTC
TRBD2	TRBJ2-2	many	TRBV20-1	CSAPRGLAGGTGELFF	TGCAGTGCCCCAAGAGGACTAGCGGGAGGCACCGGGGAGCTGTTTTTT
TRBD1	TRBJ2-1	many	TRBV30	CAWSVNQGDEQFF	TGTGCCTGGAGTGTAAACCAGGGGGATGAGCAGTTCTTC
TRBD1	TRBJ2-4	many	TRBV27	CASSYRQGGSIQYF	TGTGCCAGCAGTTACCGACAGGGTGGTAGCATTCAGTACTTC
NA	TRBJ1-4	many	TRBV12-3/TRBV12-4	CASRRGPGGEKLFF	TGTGCCAGCAGACGCGGACCTGGGGGTGAAAAACTGTTTTTT
NA	TRBJ2-7	many	TRBV28	CASSLPLVTNEQYF	TGTGCCAGCAGTCTCCCCTTGGTTACTAACGAGCAGTACTTC
TRBD1	TRBJ1-5	few	TRBV5-1	CASSLDDRGNQPQHF	TGCGCCAGCAGCTTGGATGACAGGGGCAATCAGCCCCAGCATTTT
NA	TRBJ2-5	many	TRBV27	CASSLLGNQETQYF	TGTGCCAGCAGTTTGCTAGGTAACCAAGAGACCCAGTACTTC
NA	TRBJ2-5	NA	TRBV29-1	CSVDRERQETQYF	TGCAGCGTTGACAGGGAGAGGCAAGAGACCCAGTACTTC
TRBD1	TRBJ2-7	many	TRBV2	CATTILGTGTYEQYF	TGTGCCACCACGATACTGGGGACAGGGACCTACGAGCAGTACTTC
NA	TRBJ1-3	many	TRBV10-1	CASSAGTSGNTIYF	TGCGCCAGCAGTGCGGGAACCTCTGGAAACACCATATATTTT
NA	TRBJ1-6	many	TRBV24-1	CATSDASTSYSPLHF	TGTGCCACCAGTGACGCCAGTACCTCATATTCACCCCTCCACTTT
TRBD2	TRBJ2-5	NA	TRBV12-5	CASGQTSGGGETQYF	TGTGCTAGTGGGCAGACTAGCGGGGGAGGCGAGACCCAGTACTTC
TRBD2	TRBJ2-1	many	TRBV20-1	CSASEFPPTSGFSSYNEQFF	TGCAGTGCTAGCGAGTTTCCCCCCACTAGCGGGTTCAGCTCCTACAATGAGCAGTTCTTC
NA	TRBJ1-2	many	TRBV28	CASNDQGAAYGYTF	TGTGCCAGCAACGACCAAGGGGCAGCCTATGGCTACACCTTC
TRBD2	TRBJ2-3	many	TRBV5-1	CASSLGSGGTTDTQYF	TGCGCCAGCAGCTTGGGGAGCGGGGGAACCACAGATACGCAGTATTTT
TRBD2	TRBJ2-1	few	TRBV4-3	CASSHPTSGSSDEQFF	TGCGCCAGCAGCCATCCAACTAGCGGGAGTTCGGATGAGCAGTTCTTC
NA	TRBJ2-5	few	TRBV18	CASSLGSRETQYF	TGTGCCAGCTCCCTCGGGTCGAGGGAGACCCAGTACTTC
NA	TRBJ2-5	many	TRBV2	CASSEYREETQYF	TGTGCCAGCAGTGAGTACAGGGAAGAGACCCAGTACTTC
NA	TRBJ2-6	few	TRBV3-2	CASSPGQGTLSGANVLTF	TGTGCCAGCAGCCCGGGACAGGGTACACTCTCTGGGGCCAACGTCCTGACTTTC
TRBD2	TRBJ2-1	NA	TRBV5-1	CASSLPSGTLSYNEQFF	TGCGCCAGCAGCTTGCCTAGCGGGACTTTATCCTACAATGAGCAGTTCTTC
NA	TRBJ1-5	many	TRBV12-3/TRBV12-4	CASRPDSNSNQPQHF	TGTGCCAGCAGACCCGACAGCAATAGCAATCAGCCCCAGCATTTT
NA	TRBJ2-5	many	TRBV11-2	CASSLAGSETQYF	TGTGCCAGCAGCTTAGCAGGTTCGGAGACCCAGTACTTC
NA	TRBJ1-1	many	TRBV19	CASTRTPGHMNTEAFF	TGTGCCAGTACCCGAACCCCGGGACATATGAACACTGAAGCTTTCTTT
NA	TRBJ2-2	many	TRBV12-3/TRBV12-4	CATRSSLAVGLRCNGELFF	TGTGCCACGCGAAGCAGTTTAGCGGTCGGACTCCGTTGTAACGGGGAGCTGTTTTTT
TRBD2	TRBJ2-1	NA	TRBV7-2	CASSLGTSGFNEQFF	TGTGCCAGCAGCTTAGGGACTAGCGGGTTCAATGAGCAGTTCTTC
NA	TRBJ2-7	many	TRBV27	CASSLIRGVYEQYF	TGTGCCAGCAGTCTCATCAGGGGGGTCTACGAGCAGTACTTC
TRBD2	TRBJ2-1	NA	TRBV7-9	CASSGGGLAGAYNEQFF	TGTGCCAGCAGCGGGGGGGGACTAGCGGGAGCCTACAATGAGCAGTTCTTC
NA	TRBJ1-2	many	TRBV20-1	CSAGEERGGYGYTF	TGCAGTGCTGGGGAGGAGCGGGGGGGCTATGGCTACACCTTC
TRBD1	TRBJ1-1	many	TRBV5-1	CASSLGTGKSEAFF	TGCGCCAGCAGCTTGGGGACAGGTAAATCTGAAGCTTTCTTT
NA	TRBJ2-4	NA	TRBV4-1	CASSQGGNIQYF	TGCGCCAGCAGCCAAGGAGGGAACATTCAGTACTTC
NA	TRBJ2-7	many	TRBV3-1	CASSQEPGTEQYF	TGTGCCAGCAGCCAAGAGCCGGGGACCGAGCAGTACTTC
NA	TRBJ2-2	many	TRBV13	CASSLDLFGPNTGELFF	TGTGCCAGCAGCTTAGACCTTTTCGGGCCTAACACCGGGGAGCTGTTTTTT
NA	TRBJ2-3	NA	TRBV11-2	CASSISADMQYF	TGTGCCAGCAGCATTAGCGCAGATATGCAGTATTTT
NA	TRBJ2-1	many	TRBV13	CASSPYRVNEQFF	TGTGCCAGCAGCCCGTACAGGGTCAATGAGCAGTTCTTC
TRBD2	TRBJ2-5	many	TRBV12-3/TRBV12-4	CASSLTSGGACETQYF	TGTGCCAGCAGCCTAACTAGCGGGGGGGCCTGCGAGACCCAGTACTTC
NA	TRBJ1-6	many	TRBV6-2/TRBV6-3	CASSYSILNSPLHF	TGTGCCAGCAGTTACTCGATCCTCAATTCACCCCTCCACTTT
TRBD2	TRBJ2-3	many	TRBV7-3	CASSPIAGGDTDTQYF	TGTGCCAGCAGCCCAATAGCGGGGGGCGATACAGATACGCAGTATTTT
NA	TRBJ1-1	many	TRBV7-2	CASSLTERRRNTEAFF	TGTGCCAGCAGCCTCACAGAACGGCGCCGGAACACTGAAGCTTTCTTT
TRBD1	TRBJ2-5	many	TRBV7-9	CAAARGQGETQYF	TGTGCCGCTGCGAGGGGGCAGGGAGAGACCCAGTACTTC
TRBD2	TRBJ2-3	many	TRBV7-9	CASSLQRLAGTDTQYF	TGTGCCAGCAGCTTACAGAGACTAGCGGGTACAGATACGCAGTATTTT
TRBD1	TRBJ1-2	many	TRBV5-4	CASSLGGDSTYGYTF	TGTGCCAGCAGCTTGGGGGGGGACAGCACATATGGCTACACCTTC
TRBD1	TRBJ1-1	NA	TRBV5-1	CASSALTDRGGNTEAFF	TGCGCCAGCAGCGCGCTTACGGACAGGGGTGGGAACACTGAAGCTTTCTTT